These T cell receptor beta chains were read from a single sample in a study of T cells in Graves' hyperthyroidism and ophthalmopathy. MiXCR was run by TCRdb on the multiplex PCR reads, yielding one entry per CDR3 protein. The sample includes roughly 420,000 distinct CDR3 sequences, around 15% of them seen just once. The sequencing sample was made of blood. These receptors were obtained from a woman younger than 35 with Graves' hyperthyroidism. CDR3s include the opening cysteine and the closing phenylalanine or tryptophan. A D gene is named only where the DNA matches it firmly. Size values are once, few and many counts, or a class for expanded clones, and some rows have none.

len,j_gene,v_gene,abundance,d_gene,CDR3aa,CDR3nt
14,TRBJ2-1,TRBV19,few,NA,CASSISQGFNEQFF,TGTGCCAGTAGTATAAGTCAGGGGTTCAATGAGCAGTTCTTC
16,TRBJ2-7,TRBV4-1,NA,TRBD1,CASGQDLSQGFYEQYF,TGCGCCAGCGGCCAAGATCTTTCACAGGGGTTCTACGAGCAGTACTTC
16,TRBJ1-3,TRBV2,many,TRBD1,CASRPDRGWSGNTIYF,TGTGCCAGCAGACCGGACAGGGGATGGTCTGGAAACACCATATATTTT
16,TRBJ2-2,TRBV7-8,many,NA,CASSFRGARDTGELFF,TGTGCCAGCAGCTTTCGGGGGGCGCGCGACACCGGGGAGCTGTTTTTT
13,TRBJ1-1,TRBV6-4,few,NA,CASSDLRGTEAFF,TGTGCCAGCAGTGACCTCCGGGGGACTGAAGCTTTCTTT
16,TRBJ1-1,TRBV6-2/TRBV6-3,NA,NA,CASSYSYEGENTEAFF,TGTGCCAGCAGTTACTCTTATGAGGGAGAGAACACTGAAGCTTTCTTT
15,TRBJ2-3,TRBV6-1,many,NA,CASSAVLASTDTQYF,TGTGCCAGCAGTGCAGTCCTAGCTAGCACAGATACGCAGTATTTT
15,TRBJ2-7,TRBV6-1,many,NA,CASSEAERILYEQYF,TGTGCCAGCAGTGAAGCCGAGAGGATTCTCTACGAGCAGTACTTC
15,TRBJ2-5,TRBV2,NA,TRBD1,CASSQGTGWQETQYF,TGTGCCAGCAGTCAAGGGACAGGGTGGCAAGAGACCCAGTACTTC
15,TRBJ2-1,TRBV30,many,TRBD1,CAWRAGTGPYNEQFF,TGTGCCTGGAGAGCCGGGACAGGACCTTACAATGAGCAGTTCTTC
17,TRBJ2-5,TRBV19,few,TRBD2,CASTAGGLAGGGETQYF,TGTGCCAGTACAGCAGGGGGACTAGCGGGAGGTGGGGAGACCCAGTACTTC
14,TRBJ2-7,TRBV13,many,NA,CASSGGDSSYEQYF,TGTGCCAGCAGCGGAGGGGACAGTTCCTACGAGCAGTACTTC
13,TRBJ2-2,TRBV30,many,NA,CACSRLNTGELFF,TGTGCCTGTTCTCGTTTGAACACCGGGGAGCTGTTTTTT
12,TRBJ2-1,TRBV10-3,few,NA,CAISELANEQFF,TGTGCCATCAGTGAACTAGCCAATGAGCAGTTCTTC
15,TRBJ2-4,TRBV11-2,many,NA,CASSLDGGSKNIQYF,TGTGCCAGCAGCTTAGATGGGGGGAGTAAAAACATTCAGTACTTC
13,TRBJ1-1,TRBV29-1,many,NA,CSVDTSGNTEAFF,TGCAGCGTTGATACATCTGGGAACACTGAAGCTTTCTTT
16,TRBJ2-5,TRBV11-2,NA,NA,CASSGRGFAYQETQYF,TGTGCCAGCAGCGGTCGGGGGTTTGCCTACCAAGAGACCCAGTACTTC
13,TRBJ2-7,TRBV7-9,NA,TRBD1,CASRSDRPYEQYF,TGTGCCAGCAGGTCGGACAGGCCCTACGAGCAGTACTTC
15,TRBJ1-5,TRBV7-2,many,NA,CASSLDGGRFQPQHF,TGTGCCAGCAGCTTAGACGGGGGGCGCTTTCAGCCCCAGCATTTT
15,TRBJ1-1,TRBV20-1,NA,NA,CSARDTRGPNTEAFF,TGCAGTGCTAGAGATACTCGGGGCCCGAACACTGAAGCTTTCTTT
15,TRBJ1-4,TRBV6-1,many,NA,CASSETRAPGEKLFF,TGTGCCAGCAGTGAAACCAGGGCTCCGGGTGAAAAACTGTTTTTT
20,TRBJ2-7,TRBV2,many,TRBD1,CASSRGRGTGTTRSSYEQYF,TGTGCCAGCAGTAGGGGCCGAGGGACAGGGACAACACGGAGCTCCTACGAGCAGTACTTC
13,TRBJ1-1,TRBV15,NA,NA,CATSRDTIGSFFF,TGTGCCACCAGCAGAGATACTATCGGGTCCTTCTTCTTT
15,TRBJ2-7,TRBV7-6,many,NA,CASSLAGRADYEQYF,TGTGCCAGCAGCCTAGCTGGCAGGGCTGACTACGAGCAGTACTTC
14,TRBJ2-2,TRBV30,few,NA,CAWSERTGAGELFF,TGTGCCTGGAGTGAACGGACCGGCGCCGGGGAGCTGTTTTTT
15,TRBJ2-7,TRBV9,many,TRBD2,CASSEGTSALYEQYF,TGTGCCAGCAGCGAGGGGACTAGCGCACTCTACGAGCAGTACTTC
14,TRBJ1-2,TRBV11-1,many,NA,CASSLSGFDYGYTF,TGTGCCAGCAGCTTATCAGGGTTCGACTATGGCTACACCTTC
11,TRBJ2-7,TRBV29-1,NA,NA,CSVEAVNEQYF,TGCAGCGTTGAGGCTGTTAACGAGCAGTACTTC
16,TRBJ2-3,TRBV12-3/TRBV12-4,NA,TRBD2,CASSPGLAGGKDTQYF,TGTGCCAGCAGTCCGGGACTAGCGGGAGGTAAAGATACGCAGTATTTT
18,TRBJ2-5,TRBV28,many,TRBD2,CASSTPIPLAGGHETQYF,TGTGCCAGCAGTACACCGATTCCTTTAGCGGGAGGGCACGAGACCCAGTACTTC
18,TRBJ1-2,TRBV28,NA,NA,CASSFRGIGGSYTYGYTF,TGTGCCAGCAGTTTTCGGGGAATTGGGGGGAGCTATACCTATGGCTACACCTTC
15,TRBJ1-5,TRBV27,many,NA,CASSFSARANQPQHF,TGTGCCAGCAGTTTCTCCGCCAGGGCCAATCAGCCCCAGCATTTT
16,TRBJ1-5,TRBV5-6,NA,TRBD1,CASSLGGQGNYQPQHF,TGTGCCAGCAGCTTGGGCGGACAGGGGAACTATCAGCCCCAGCATTTT
16,TRBJ1-6,TRBV2,many,NA,CASSEALGGRNSPLHF,TGTGCCAGCAGTGAAGCGCTCGGGGGGCGAAATTCACCCCTCCACTTT
14,TRBJ1-4,TRBV18,many,NA,CASSPQSRNEKLFF,TGTGCCAGCTCACCACAATCAAGGAATGAAAAACTGTTTTTT
17,TRBJ2-1,TRBV6-2/TRBV6-3,many,TRBD1,CASRTDRGLLSYNEQFF,TGTGCCAGCAGAACGGACAGGGGGCTACTCTCCTACAATGAGCAGTTCTTC
12,TRBJ2-1,TRBV18,many,NA,CASSPVDNEQFF,TGTGCCAGCTCACCCGTGGACAATGAGCAGTTCTTC
16,TRBJ2-3,TRBV12-3/TRBV12-4,many,TRBD2,CASSAGGAGLTDTQYF,TGTGCCAGCAGTGCCGGGGGGGCGGGACTCACAGATACGCAGTATTTT
15,TRBJ1-2,TRBV15,NA,TRBD1,CATSPSAGGNYGYTF,TGTGCCACCAGCCCCTCGGCAGGGGGTAACTATGGCTACACCTTC
15,TRBJ2-2,TRBV5-1,NA,NA,CASSPGDSRAGELFF,TGCGCCAGCAGCCCGGGGGACAGCCGCGCCGGGGAGCTGTTTTTT
13,TRBJ1-1,TRBV7-3,many,NA,CASSARRDTEAFF,TGTGCCAGCAGCGCTAGGCGGGACACTGAAGCTTTCTTT
18,TRBJ2-6,TRBV6-6,many,NA,CASSYSRTLSSGANVLTF,TGTGCCAGCAGTTACTCCAGGACCCTAAGCTCTGGGGCCAACGTCCTGACTTTC
15,TRBJ1-2,TRBV6-2/TRBV6-3,many,NA,CASSYRAIFNYGYTF,TGTGCCAGCAGTTACCGGGCCATATTTAACTATGGCTACACCTTC
15,TRBJ2-7,TRBV10-3,many,TRBD1,CAISERRQGLYEQYF,TGTGCCATCAGTGAGAGGAGACAGGGGCTCTACGAGCAGTACTTC
16,TRBJ2-2,TRBV7-3,many,NA,CASSLRPGLKGGELFF,TGTGCCAGCAGCTTAAGACCGGGCCTCAAGGGCGGGGAGCTGTTTTTT
14,TRBJ2-7,TRBV9,NA,NA,CASSVEGQGNEQYF,TGTGCCAGCAGCGTAGAGGGCCAGGGTAACGAGCAGTACTTC
16,TRBJ2-3,TRBV2,NA,TRBD2,CASRWTSGSSTDTQYF,TGTGCCAGCAGATGGACTAGCGGGAGTAGCACAGATACGCAGTATTTT
15,TRBJ1-5,TRBV28,many,TRBD1,CASSRGTGSNQPQHF,TGTGCCAGCAGCAGGGGGACAGGCAGCAATCAGCCCCAGCATTTT
13,TRBJ1-2,TRBV12-3/TRBV12-4,many,TRBD1,CASSFTGGGGYTF,TGTGCCAGCAGTTTCACAGGGGGTGGTGGCTACACCTTC
13,TRBJ2-1,TRBV30,many,TRBD1,CAWSTQTGGEQFF,TGTGCCTGGAGTACACAGACAGGGGGTGAGCAGTTCTTC
16,TRBJ2-2,TRBV6-4,once,NA,CASSDSYRDKTGELFF,TGTGCCAGCAGTGACTCATACAGGGATAAAACCGGGGAGCTGTTTTTT
12,TRBJ2-7,TRBV7-2,many,NA,CASSPPVHEQYF,TGTGCCAGCAGCCCGCCGGTCCACGAGCAGTACTTC
13,TRBJ2-7,TRBV7-2,NA,NA,CASSLVNINEQYF,TGTGCCAGCAGCTTAGTAAACATTAACGAGCAGTACTTC
15,TRBJ1-1,TRBV7-3,many,NA,CASRVTGSVSNRAFF,TGTGCCAGCAGGGTCACAGGGTCGGTTTCTAACAGAGCTTTCTTT
17,TRBJ2-7,TRBV12-5,few,NA,CASGLVLGSDPSYEQYF,TGTGCTAGTGGTTTGGTACTTGGCAGCGACCCCTCCTACGAGCAGTACTTC
17,TRBJ2-2,TRBV3-1,many,TRBD2,CASRGLAGKRNTGELFF,TGTGCCAGCAGAGGTCTAGCGGGAAAACGGAACACCGGGGAGCTGTTTTTT